The rows below give T cell receptor beta chains drawn from one sample of a study of control samples from healthy donors and cancer patients. Method: immunoSEQ multiplex PCR; TCRdb's copy keeps in-frame clones and lacks some. The repertoire holds roughly 180,000 clones, approximately 94% seen once, with approximately 1.5% in the top ten. Source material: blood. The receptors originated from a woman aged 18-35 years in good health. The CDR3 runs from the conserved cysteine through the conserved F or W. D genes are given only for firm matches. Clone size is stated in some rows and not others, as once, few, many or a class when expanded.

CDR3 DNA	CDR3 protein	V gene	J gene	clone size	D gene
TGTGCCAGCAATATGGACGTCACGAACACCGGGGAGCTGTTTTTT	CASNMDVTNTGELFF	TRBV2	TRBJ2-2	.	.
TGTGCCAGCAGCCAAGTCCCGGGGAAGGGGTCTGGGGCCAACGTCCTGACTTTC	CASSQVPGKGSGANVLTF	TRBV14	TRBJ2-6	.	.
TGTGCCAGCAACGGTGTCTTAGCGGGGGGGGTCCCCTACAATGAGCAGTTCTTC	CASNGVLAGGVPYNEQFF	TRBV2	TRBJ2-1	.	TRBD2
TGTGCCAGCAGTTTATTTGGGGGGAACACTGAAGCTTTCTTT	CASSLFGGNTEAFF	TRBV27	TRBJ1-1	.	.
TGTGCCAGCAGTTACCCTTCCCGACAGGCGCCGGGTGCCCTGGGTTCACCCCTCCACTTT	CASSYPSRQAPGALGSPLHF	TRBV6-2/TRBV6-3	TRBJ1-6	.	.
TGTGCCAGCAGCCCCAGGACCTTTGGAGGCTACACCTTC	CASSPRTFGGYTF	TRBV9	TRBJ1-2	once	.
TGTGCCAGCAGCTTAGATTTAGGGGTTCAGCCCCAGCATTTT	CASSLDLGVQPQHF	TRBV11-2	TRBJ1-5	.	.
TGTGCCAGCAGTGAGAGATCGGGGGAGGAGACCCAGTACTTC	CASSERSGEETQYF	TRBV2	TRBJ2-5	once	.
TGCGCCAGCAGCCAAGAGCTGGGTTCAGGGTCCTACGAGCAGTACTTC	CASSQELGSGSYEQYF	TRBV4-3	TRBJ2-7	.	.
TGCGCCAGCAGCCAAGAAAGTCGGGACAGGGGTTCACCCCTCCACTTT	CASSQESRDRGSPLHF	TRBV4-1	TRBJ1-6	.	TRBD1
TGTGCCAGAAGTTTAGCGGGAGGGGGAGGAGAGACCCAGTACTTC	CARSLAGGGGETQYF	TRBV2	TRBJ2-5	.	TRBD2
TGTGCCAGCAGCAAAGTCGGATCTGGAAACACCATATATTTT	CASSKVGSGNTIYF	TRBV7-2	TRBJ1-3	.	.
TGTGCCACCCGGGGCGATCCTAACAATGAGCAGTTCTTC	CATRGDPNNEQFF	TRBV24-1	TRBJ2-1	once	.
TGCGCCAGCAGCGCCTCCCGGGGTGGGTGGGATACGCAGTATTTT	CASSASRGGWDTQYF	TRBV5-1	TRBJ2-3	.	.
TGTGCCAGCAGCTTAGTAGGACAGACCTACAATGAGCAGTTCTTC	CASSLVGQTYNEQFF	TRBV5-6	TRBJ2-1	.	.